This TCR beta chain was sequenced during a study of blood T cell repertoires in COVID-19. About the research overall: The United States, Italy and Spain provided the acute and convalescent COVID-19 samples.

In the authors' workflow: Amplification of reference gene primers provided the estimated nucleated cell counts. Here immunoSEQ multiplex PCR was the method, and the copy in TCRdb shows in-frame clones only, minus some. V and J calls plus clone size are reproduced from that table; the DNA served to infer D and trimming. The sample yields 150,000 to 200,000 clones, roughly nine tenths seen once. The J segment lost 8 bases and the V segment lost 7 bases, leaving 8 bases of the junction unmatched. This CDR3 contains 15 residues. Germline V gives CDR1 MNHNY, CDR2 SVGAGI (reference sequence). This receptor was obtained from a man aged 18 to 29 who had recovered from COVID-19. The chain is built from TRBV6-6 and TRBJ2-1, with 13 bases lining up with TRBD2. The material sequenced was peripheral blood. The CDR3: CASNIGLAGADEQFF. The DNA of the CDR3 is TGTGCCAGCAACATTGGACTAGCGGGAGCGGATGAGCAGTTCTTC.